This T cell receptor beta chain derives from a study of T cells in localized non-small cell lung cancer (dated by TCRdb to 2020 to 2022). For the wider study: Comparing tumors with uninvolved tumor-adjacent lungs, the study looked at the T cell repertoires of around 250 patients with early-stage NSCLC. The cohort comprised roughly 230 treatment-naïve NSCLC patients with resected, localized lung tumors. NSCLC patients had a mean age of approximately 66 years, and 129 were male and 85 to 110 female. General conclusions and limits of the study: Multi-region tumor sequencing was not performed, so intratumor heterogeneity could not be excluded. The highest T cell clonality was observed in uninvolved tumor-adjacent lung, where clonality exceeded that of tumor, suggesting that antigenic responses were more focused in uninvolved tumor-adjacent lung. Because the study design was exploratory, TCR variables were selected using unadjusted p-values without false-discovery rate correction. A median of 57 of the top 100 tumor clones turned up in the paired uninvolved adjacent lung, and approximately 30 of those clones also ranked among the top 100 of that same adjacent lung. Higher T cell density in blood was associated with longer overall survival, whereas higher clonality in adjacent lung was associated with shorter survival.

At diagnosis, peripheral blood, uninvolved tumor-adjacent lung and tumor were collected and were preserved as a mix of fresh-frozen and FFPE material. For TCR repertoire profiling, blood samples were analyzed as peripheral blood mononuclear cells. Inclusive of the bounding cysteine and phenylalanine, the CDR3 is 12 residues long. Only CDR3 DNA remains: 36 bases, in frame from the first base. CDR1 and CDR2 are drawn from the germline V gene (reference sequence): SEHNR, FQNEAQ. The junction carries 7 bases between V and J, which are trimmed by 2 bases and 6 bases respectively. TCR beta CDR3 regions were sequenced from DNA using the immunoSEQ Assay. The authors' pipeline ran thus. T cell density was computed as TCR beta template counts normalized to usable DNA estimated by amplifying housekeeping genes. Richness was estimated using the preseqR package, with extrapolation to 400,000 templates for PBMC samples and to 120,000 templates for tissue samples. Clonality was calculated as one minus Pielou's evenness. Differential abundance testing on productive amino-acid clonotypes, with a minimum total count of 5 and an alpha of 0.1, was used to identify tissue-enriched TCRs. The Jaccard Index and the Morisita Overlap Index were used to measure repertoire overlap between compartments. GLIPH clustered TCR beta CDR3s with public tetramer-defined viral CDR3s; viral motifs required at least three viral sequences plus V-gene enrichment. TCRdb mirrors the immuneACCESS table, restricted to in-frame sequences. Some clones are absent from its copies; in checked studies, under half trace to an unresolved V gene, and the reason for the others is unknown. That table gives V, J and clone size, and the DNA gave D and trimming. This sample lists fewer than 50,000 clones; approximately 83% were detected once. The ten most abundant clones make up 6.5% to 10% of the sample.

Points on this clone: Which antigen it targets is not known. The input lacks base qualities; no much larger clone sits a single base away.

The receptor comes from a man between 40 and 70 years old with stage II lung adenocarcinoma. The receptor chain draws on TRBV7-9 and TRBJ1-2, and perhaps TRBD1 as D gene, on 5 matching bases. Here the sequenced sample was PBMCs, taken before any cancer treatment. CDR3 protein: CASSLPGNGYTF. The nucleotide sequence reads TGTGCCAGCAGCTTACCAGGGAATGGCTACACCTTC.